The 2 T cell receptor beta chains listed next were all sequenced from one sample in a study of T cell responses to AZD1222 COVID-19 vaccine. Profiling relied on immunoSEQ multiplex PCR, and the TCRdb table lists in-frame clones only, not all of them. This table holds 200,000 to 300,000 clones, 80% to 95% found once. The material was peripheral blood, obtained on day 0 of AZD1222 vaccination. All receptors come from an adult in good health.

This clone is labeled as medium-sized. This sequence joins TRBV5-4 and TRBJ1-1, with D tentatively TRBD1 (5 bases). In germline, CDR1 is SGHNT, CDR2 YYREEE (reference sequence). The CDR3 has 13 residues. Trimming cost V 4 bases and J 6 bases, with 13 bases left between them. CDR3 sequence reads: CASSPPRGAEAFF. DNA for the CDR3: TGTGCCAGCAGCCCGCCCCGGGGGGCTGAAGCTTTCTTT. Drawing the rest from reference TRBV5-4 and TRBJ1-1, the complete variable domain is ETGVTQSPTHLIKTRGQQVTLRCSSQSGHNTVSWYQQALGQGPQFIFQYYREEENGRGNFPPRFSGLQFPNYSSELNVNALELDDSALYLCASSPPRGAEAFFGQGTRLTVV.

V usage is TRBV2 and J usage is TRBJ1-2; tentatively, D is TRBD1 (5 bases). CDR1 SNHLY and CDR2 FYNNEI come from the germline V gene. The CDR3 is made up of 10 amino acids. Trimming removed 4 bases at V and 9 bases at J, with 6 bases between. The CDR3 reads CASSGGRYTF. The CDR3 region has the DNA TGTGCCAGCAGTGGGGGCCGCTACACCTTC.